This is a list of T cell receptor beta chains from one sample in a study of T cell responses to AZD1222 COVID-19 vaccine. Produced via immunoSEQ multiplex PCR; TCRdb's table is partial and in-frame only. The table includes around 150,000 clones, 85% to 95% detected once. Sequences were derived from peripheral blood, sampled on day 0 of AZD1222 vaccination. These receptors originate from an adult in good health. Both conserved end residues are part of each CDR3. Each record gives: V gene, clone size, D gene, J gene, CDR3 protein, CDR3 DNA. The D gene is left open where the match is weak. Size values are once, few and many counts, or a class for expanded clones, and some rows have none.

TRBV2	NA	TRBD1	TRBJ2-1	CASKGQGTGEQFF	TGTGCCAGCAAGGGACAGGGTACCGGTGAGCAGTTCTTC
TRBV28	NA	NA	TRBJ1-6	CASSLLRVVGHSPLHF	TGTGCCAGCAGTTTATTAAGGGTGGTGGGGCATTCACCCCTCCACTTT
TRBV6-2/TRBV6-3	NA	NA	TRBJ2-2	CASSPVAAGELFF	TGTGCCAGCAGTCCCGTGGCGGCCGGGGAGCTGTTTTTT
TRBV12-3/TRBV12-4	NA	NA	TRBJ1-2	CASSYTGADGYTF	TGTGCCAGCAGCTACACAGGAGCCGATGGCTACACCTTC
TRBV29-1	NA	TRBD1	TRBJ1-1	CSAGNSRQGISEAFF	TGCAGCGCAGGAAACTCAAGACAGGGGATCTCTGAAGCTTTCTTT
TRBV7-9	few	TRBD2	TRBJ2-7	CASSLGLLAVDYEQYF	TGTGCCAGCAGCTTAGGTTTACTAGCGGTAGACTACGAGCAGTACTTC
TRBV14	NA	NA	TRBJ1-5	CASSPGGSISQPQHF	TGTGCCAGCAGCCCGGGAGGAAGTATCAGTCAGCCCCAGCATTTT
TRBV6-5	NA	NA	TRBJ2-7	CASSPLGGTYEQYF	TGTGCCAGCAGTCCTCTAGGGGGGACATACGAGCAGTACTTC
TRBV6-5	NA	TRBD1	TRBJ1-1	CASSYFDRASTEAFF	TGTGCCAGCAGTTACTTTGACAGGGCGAGCACTGAAGCTTTCTTT
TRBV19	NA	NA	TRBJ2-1	CASSMTASYNEQFF	TGTGCCAGTAGTATGACAGCGTCCTACAATGAGCAGTTCTTC
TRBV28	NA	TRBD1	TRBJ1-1	CASRGQGETEAFF	TGTGCCAGTCGGGGACAGGGGGAGACTGAAGCTTTCTTT
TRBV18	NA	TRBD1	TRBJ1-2	CASSPDREVRGYTF	TGTGCCAGCTCCCCGGACAGGGAGGTTCGGGGCTACACCTTC
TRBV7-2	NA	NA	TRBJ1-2	CASSLDGSNYGYTF	TGTGCCAGCAGCTTAGATGGCAGTAACTATGGCTACACCTTC
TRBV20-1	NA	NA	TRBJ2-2	CSARDGGELFF	TGCAGTGCTAGAGATGGGGGGGAGCTGTTTTTT
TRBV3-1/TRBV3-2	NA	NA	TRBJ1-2	CASSGRRQWYGYTF	TGTGCCAGCAGCGGGCGCAGGCAATGGTATGGCTACACCTTC
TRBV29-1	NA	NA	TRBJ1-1	CSGGQTEAFF	TGCAGCGGGGGGCAAACTGAAGCTTTCTTT
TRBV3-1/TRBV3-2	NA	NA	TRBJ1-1	CASSQGGDTLNTEAFF	TGTGCCAGCAGCCAAGGGGGTGACACGCTCAACACTGAAGCTTTCTTT
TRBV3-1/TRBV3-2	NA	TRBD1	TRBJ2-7	CASSQVLGQGASEQYF	TGTGCCAGCAGCCAAGTATTGGGACAGGGGGCGAGTGAGCAGTACTTC
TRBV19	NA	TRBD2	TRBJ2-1	CASSIGFKLGASGLSSYNEQFF	TGTGCCAGTAGTATAGGTTTCAAGTTAGGTGCTAGCGGACTAAGCTCCTACAATGAGCAGTTCTTC
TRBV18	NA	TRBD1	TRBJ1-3	CASSPRTGAGNTIYF	TGTGCCAGCTCACCCCGGACAGGGGCTGGAAACACCATATATTTT
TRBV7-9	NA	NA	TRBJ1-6	CASSQTAVNSPLHF	TGTGCCAGCAGCCAAACGGCGGTTAATTCACCCCTCCACTTT
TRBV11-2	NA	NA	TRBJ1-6	CASSERTEYNSPLHF	TGTGCCAGCAGCGAGAGGACGGAATATAATTCACCCCTCCACTTT
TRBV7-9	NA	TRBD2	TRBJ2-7	CASSLDLAGGSYEQYF	TGTGCCAGCAGCTTAGATCTAGCGGGAGGCTCCTACGAGCAGTACTTC
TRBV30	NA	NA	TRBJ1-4	CAWSASNEKLFF	TGTGCCTGGAGTGCGTCTAATGAAAAACTGTTTTTT
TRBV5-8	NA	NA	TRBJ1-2	CASSLAVTVPGYTF	TGTGCCAGCAGCTTGGCCGTGACAGTACCTGGCTACACCTTC
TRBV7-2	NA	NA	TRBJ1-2	CASSLNTMAASFSYGYTF	TGTGCCAGCAGCTTAAATACCATGGCAGCGAGCTTTTCCTATGGCTACACCTTC
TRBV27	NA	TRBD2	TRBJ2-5	CASSPLGSGTSDWTQYF	TGTGCCAGCAGTCCATTGGGTTCTGGGACTAGCGATTGGACCCAGTACTTC
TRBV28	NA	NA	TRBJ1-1	CASSLRTVNTEAFF	TGTGCCAGCAGTTTGCGGACAGTGAACACTGAAGCTTTCTTT
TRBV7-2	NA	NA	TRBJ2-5	CASSNQETQYF	TGTGCCAGCAGCAACCAAGAGACCCAGTACTTC
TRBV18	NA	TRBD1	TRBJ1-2	CASSDRVGYTF	TGTGCCAGCTCAGACAGGGTCGGCTACACCTTC
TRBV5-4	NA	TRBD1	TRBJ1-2	CASSLYAGQDNYGYTF	TGTGCCAGCAGCTTGTACGCCGGACAGGATAACTATGGCTACACCTTC
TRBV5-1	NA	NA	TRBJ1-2	CASSLGGQASGGYTF	TGCGCCAGCAGCTTGGGGGGCCAGGCATCTGGTGGCTACACCTTC
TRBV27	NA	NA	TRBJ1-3	CASSYTPGNTIYF	TGTGCCAGCAGTTACACCCCTGGAAACACCATATATTTT
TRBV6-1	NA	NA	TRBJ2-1	CASSDDGEYEQFF	TGTGCCAGCAGTGACGACGGCGAGTATGAGCAGTTCTTC
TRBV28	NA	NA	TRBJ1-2	CASMSYGYTF	TGTGCCAGCATGTCCTATGGCTACACCTTC
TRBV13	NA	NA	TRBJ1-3	CASSSYSGGGVRNTIYF	TGTGCCAGCAGCTCCTATTCGGGGGGAGGGGTCCGAAACACCATATATTTT
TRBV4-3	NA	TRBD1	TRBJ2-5	CASSQGTGTGRETQYF	TGCGCCAGCAGCCAAGGAACCGGGACAGGGAGGGAGACCCAGTACTTC
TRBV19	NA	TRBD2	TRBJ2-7	CASRRTHPGGATYEQYF	TGTGCCAGTAGACGAACCCACCCGGGGGGGGCAACCTACGAGCAGTACTTC
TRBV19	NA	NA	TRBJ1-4	CASSIPGQRLSNEKLFF	TGTGCCAGTAGTATTCCGGGACAACGTCTCTCTAATGAAAAACTGTTTTTT
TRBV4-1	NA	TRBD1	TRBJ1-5	CASSQHTGGGNSNQPQHF	TGCGCCAGCAGCCAGCACACAGGGGGTGGGAATAGCAATCAGCCCCAGCATTTT
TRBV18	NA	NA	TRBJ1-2	CASSQYYGYTF	TGTGCCAGCTCACAATACTATGGCTACACCTTC
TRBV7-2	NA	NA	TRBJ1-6	CASSLSGLGNNSPLHF	TGTGCCAGCAGCTTATCGGGGTTAGGGAATAATTCACCCCTCCACTTT
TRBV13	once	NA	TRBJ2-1	CASSFGTLGNEQFF	TGTGCCAGCAGCTTCGGGACCTTGGGCAATGAGCAGTTCTTC